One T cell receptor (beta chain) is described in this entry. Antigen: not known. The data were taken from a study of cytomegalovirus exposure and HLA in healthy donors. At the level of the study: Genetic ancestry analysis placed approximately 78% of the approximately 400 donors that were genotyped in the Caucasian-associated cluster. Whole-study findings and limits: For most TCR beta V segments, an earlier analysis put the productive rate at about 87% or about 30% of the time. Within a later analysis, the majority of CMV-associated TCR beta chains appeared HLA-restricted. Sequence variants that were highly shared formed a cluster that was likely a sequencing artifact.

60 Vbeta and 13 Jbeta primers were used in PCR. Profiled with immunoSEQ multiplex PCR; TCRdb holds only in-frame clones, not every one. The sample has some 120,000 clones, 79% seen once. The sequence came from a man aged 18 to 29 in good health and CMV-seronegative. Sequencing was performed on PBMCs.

CDR3 sequence reads: CASSDATPGTGGRYNEQFF. The CDR3 nucleotides are TGTGCCAGCAGTGACGCAACCCCCGGGACAGGGGGTAGGTACAATGAGCAGTTCTTC. The chain employs TRBV2 and TRBJ2-1; 11 bases match TRBD1. This CDR3 is built from 19 residues. Germline CDR1 and CDR2: SNHLY and FYNNEI. V lost 3 bases and J lost 4; bases outside the gene matches: 14.